Given below is one TCR beta chain in context. Antigen: not known. This entry comes from a study of shared clonotypes between healthy human individuals. Study-level information: With ages of 18 to 49, the donors were a couple of women and three men.

Assay execution took place at the deep level. The assay was immunoSEQ multiplex PCR, and TCRdb's table has in-frame clones only and misses some. Here the sample spans some 1 million clones, about 75% being singletons. The CDR3 has 15 amino acids. CDR1 and CDR2 from the germline V gene are GTSNPN and SVGIG (reference sequence). V lost 4 bases and J lost 4; bases outside the gene matches: 9. Overall study results and limits: On the whole, naive subsets had larger estimated richness than memory subsets had. Between a few donors, naive CD4 clonotypes were shared at a level of about 5%.

This sequence was found in a man aged 18 to 30 in good health. The V call is TRBV30, the J call TRBJ2-1; 8 nucleotides agree with TRBD1. The sample consisted of memory CD4+ T cells sorted from blood. Noted subset: CD45RA-negative fraction. CDR3 loop: CAWIPSGGGYNEQFF. In DNA form, the CDR3 reads TGTGCCTGGATCCCTTCAGGGGGCGGGTACAATGAGCAGTTCTTC.